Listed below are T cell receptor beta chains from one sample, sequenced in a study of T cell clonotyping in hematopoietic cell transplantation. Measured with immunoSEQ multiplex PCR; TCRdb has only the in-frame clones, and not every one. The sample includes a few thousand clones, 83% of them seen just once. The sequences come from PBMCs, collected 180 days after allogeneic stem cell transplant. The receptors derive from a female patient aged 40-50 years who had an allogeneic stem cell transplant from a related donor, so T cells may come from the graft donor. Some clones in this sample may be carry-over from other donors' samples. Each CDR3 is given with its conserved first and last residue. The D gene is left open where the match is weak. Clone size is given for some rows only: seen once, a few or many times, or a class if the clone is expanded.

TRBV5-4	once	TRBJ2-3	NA	CASSLDRGGGTDTQYF	TGTGCCAGCAGCTTGGACAGGGGAGGAGGCACAGATACGCAGTATTTT
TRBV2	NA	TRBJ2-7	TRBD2	CASNNGTSGPYEQYF	TGTGCCAGCAATAACGGGACTAGCGGGCCCTACGAGCAGTACTTC
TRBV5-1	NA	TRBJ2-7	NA	CASSLGQDGYEQYF	TGCGCCAGCAGCTTGGGACAGGACGGGTACGAGCAGTACTTC
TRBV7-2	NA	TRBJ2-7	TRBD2	CASSPQGGPSGGYEQYF	TGTGCCAGCAGCCCCCAGGGCGGGCCTAGCGGGGGTTACGAGCAGTACTTC
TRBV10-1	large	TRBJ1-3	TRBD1	CASSESFSGGLGNTIYF	TGCGCCAGCAGTGAGTCGTTCTCAGGGGGGCTAGGAAACACCATATATTTT
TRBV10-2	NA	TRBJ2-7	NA	CASRNSYEQYF	TGCGCCAGCAGGAACTCCTACGAGCAGTACTTC
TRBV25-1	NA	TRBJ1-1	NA	CASSWWGDGTEAFF	TGTGCCAGCAGTTGGTGGGGGGACGGCACTGAAGCTTTCTTT
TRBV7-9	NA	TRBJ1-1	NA	CASSSLGWVDVRNTEAFF	TGTGCCAGCAGCTCATTGGGATGGGTTGATGTTCGGAACACTGAAGCTTTCTTT
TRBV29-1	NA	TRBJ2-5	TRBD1	CSVPSDRGLSETQYF	TGCAGCGTTCCCTCGGACAGGGGACTCTCGGAGACCCAGTACTTC
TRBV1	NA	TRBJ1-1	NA	CTSNGKDTEAFF	TGCACCAGCAACGGAAAGGACACTGAAGCTTTCTTT
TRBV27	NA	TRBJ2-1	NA	CASTPWSGAYNEQFF	TGTGCCAGCACCCCTTGGAGCGGAGCCTACAATGAGCAGTTCTTC
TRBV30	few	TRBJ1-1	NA	CAYSPNTEAFF	TGTGCCTACTCACCCAACACTGAAGCTTTCTTT
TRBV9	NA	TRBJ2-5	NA	CASSVAREETQYF	TGTGCCAGCAGCGTAGCAAGAGAAGAGACCCAGTACTTC
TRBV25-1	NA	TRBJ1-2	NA	CASSVGLTNGYTF	TGTGCCAGCAGTGTCGGTCTCACCAATGGCTACACCTTC
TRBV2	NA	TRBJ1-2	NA	CASEENYGYTF	TGTGCCAGCGAGGAGAACTATGGCTACACCTTC
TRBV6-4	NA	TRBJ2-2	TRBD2	CASSDSGSSGMNTGELFF	TGTGCCAGCAGTGACTCGGGGTCTAGCGGGATGAACACCGGGGAGCTGTTTTTT
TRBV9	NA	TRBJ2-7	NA	CASSVGAGKDEQYF	TGTGCCAGCAGCGTAGGGGCGGGAAAGGACGAGCAGTACTTC
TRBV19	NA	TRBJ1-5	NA	CASSLGGWDQPQHF	TGTGCCAGTAGCCTGGGGGGTTGGGACCAGCCCCAGCATTTT
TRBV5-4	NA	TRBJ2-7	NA	CASSQTYEQYF	TGTGCCAGCAGCCAAACCTACGAGCAGTACTTC
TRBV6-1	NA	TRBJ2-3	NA	CASSASRGRDTTDTQYF	TGTGCCAGCAGTGCGTCCCGGGGGCGGGACACCACAGATACGCAGTATTTT
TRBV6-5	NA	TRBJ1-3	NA	CATLQTAGAGNTIYF	TGTGCCACCTTGCAGACAGCCGGAGCCGGAAACACCATATATTTT
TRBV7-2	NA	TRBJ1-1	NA	CASSSYRAGDTEAFF	TGTGCCAGCAGCTCGTACAGGGCAGGGGACACTGAAGCTTTCTTT
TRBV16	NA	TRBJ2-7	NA	CASSQSSYEQYF	TGTGCCAGCAGCCAATCCTCCTACGAGCAGTACTTC
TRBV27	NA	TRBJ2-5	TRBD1	CASSFDRGRVQETQYF	TGTGCCAGCAGTTTCGACAGGGGGCGCGTCCAAGAGACCCAGTACTTC
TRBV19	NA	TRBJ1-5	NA	CASNRGEGQPQHF	TGTGCCAGTAATCGGGGCGAGGGTCAGCCCCAGCATTTT
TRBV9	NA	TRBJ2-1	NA	CASSVGLSSYNEQFF	TGTGCCAGCAGCGTAGGACTAAGCTCCTACAATGAGCAGTTCTTC
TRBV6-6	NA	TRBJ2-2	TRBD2	CASSPTSGSDTGELFF	TGTGCCAGCAGCCCCACTAGCGGGAGCGACACCGGGGAGCTGTTTTTT
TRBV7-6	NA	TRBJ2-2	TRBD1	CASSPLGGDTGELFF	TGTGCCAGCAGCCCGCTAGGGGGCGACACCGGGGAGCTGTTTTTT
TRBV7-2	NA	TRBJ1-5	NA	CASSLVGGTNQPQHF	TGTGCCAGCAGCTTAGTCGGGGGTACGAATCAGCCCCAGCATTTT
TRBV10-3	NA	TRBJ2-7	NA	CAISELGDEQYF	TGTGCCATCAGTGAGTTAGGGGACGAGCAGTACTTC
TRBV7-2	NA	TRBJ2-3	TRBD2	CASSVGPSGSSTDTQYF	TGTGCCAGCAGCGTAGGGCCTAGCGGATCCTCCACAGATACGCAGTATTTT
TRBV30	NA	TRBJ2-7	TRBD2	CAWSVTRGSEQYF	TGTGCCTGGAGTGTTACGCGGGGGAGCGAGCAGTACTTC
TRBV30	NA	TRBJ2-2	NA	CARARERVTGELFF	TGTGCCCGGGCAAGGGAGAGGGTAACTGGGGAGCTGTTTTTT
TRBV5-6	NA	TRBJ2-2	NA	CASSPYWGRGTGELFF	TGTGCCAGCAGCCCGTACTGGGGGCGCGGGACCGGGGAGCTGTTTTTT
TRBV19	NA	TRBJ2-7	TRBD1	CASSNTPGQGRDEQYF	TGTGCCAGTAGTAACACGCCGGGACAGGGACGGGACGAGCAGTACTTC
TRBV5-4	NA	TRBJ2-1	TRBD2	CASSLGAGPAGEQFF	TGTGCCAGCAGCTTAGGAGCGGGACCCGCCGGTGAGCAGTTCTTC
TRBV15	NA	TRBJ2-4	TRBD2	CATSRDILAGVPKNIQYF	TGTGCCACCAGCAGAGATATCCTAGCGGGAGTCCCCAAAAACATTCAGTACTTC
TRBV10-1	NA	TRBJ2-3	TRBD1	CASSPGQGGTDTQYF	TGCGCCAGCAGCCCCGGACAGGGAGGCACAGATACGCAGTATTTT
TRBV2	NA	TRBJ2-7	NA	CASRVFSYEQYF	TGTGCCAGCAGGGTATTCTCCTACGAGCAGTACTTC
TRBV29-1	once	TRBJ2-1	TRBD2	CSVGGRAGHEQFF	TGCAGCGTTGGGGGGAGAGCGGGACATGAGCAGTTCTTC
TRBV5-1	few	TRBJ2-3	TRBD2	CASSWTSGSADTQYF	TGCGCCAGCAGCTGGACTAGCGGGAGTGCAGATACGCAGTATTTT
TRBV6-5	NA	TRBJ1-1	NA	CASSPSAEGTEAFF	TGTGCCAGCAGTCCCTCTGCAGAGGGCACTGAAGCTTTCTTT
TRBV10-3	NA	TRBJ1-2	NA	CAISESVEGRGGYTF	TGTGCCATCAGTGAGTCTGTCGAGGGGCGCGGTGGCTACACCTTC
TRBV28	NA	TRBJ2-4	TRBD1	CASSPTGTGVAKNIQYF	TGTGCCAGCAGTCCCACCGGGACAGGGGTGGCCAAAAACATTCAGTACTTC
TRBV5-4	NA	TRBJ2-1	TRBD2	CASIPSSGRASEQFF	TGTGCCAGCATCCCCTCGAGCGGGAGGGCCAGTGAGCAGTTCTTC
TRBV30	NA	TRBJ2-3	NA	CAWGRTSTDTQYF	TGTGCCTGGGGACGGACTAGCACAGATACGCAGTATTTT
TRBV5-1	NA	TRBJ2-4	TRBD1	CASSQTGGQGYIQYF	TGCGCCAGCAGCCAAACCGGAGGACAGGGATACATTCAGTACTTC
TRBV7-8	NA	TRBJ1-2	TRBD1	CASSLAGQNYGYTF	TGTGCCAGCAGCTTAGCGGGACAGAACTATGGCTACACCTTC
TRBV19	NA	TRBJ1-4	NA	CASSQQTNEKLFF	TGTGCCAGTAGTCAACAGACTAATGAAAAACTGTTTTTT
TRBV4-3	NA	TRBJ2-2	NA	CASSQEWADTGELFF	TGCGCCAGCAGCCAAGAGTGGGCGGACACCGGGGAGCTGTTTTTT
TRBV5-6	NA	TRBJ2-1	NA	CASNTRHQVSSYNEQFF	TGTGCCAGCAACACGCGCCATCAGGTTTCCTCCTACAATGAGCAGTTCTTC
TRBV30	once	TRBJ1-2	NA	CAWSAPDIYVSGYTF	TGTGCCTGGAGCGCTCCCGACATATACGTGTCTGGCTACACCTTC
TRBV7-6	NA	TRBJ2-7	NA	CASSLRTDSSYEQYF	TGTGCCAGCAGCCTACGGACAGACAGCTCCTACGAGCAGTACTTC
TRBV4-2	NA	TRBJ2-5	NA	CASSPMDSETQYF	TGTGCCAGCAGCCCAATGGATTCCGAGACCCAGTACTTC
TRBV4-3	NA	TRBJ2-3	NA	CASSQDGYGRTDTQYF	TGCGCCAGCAGCCAAGACGGGTACGGGAGAACAGATACGCAGTATTTT
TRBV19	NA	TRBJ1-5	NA	CASSVRDKGNQPQHF	TGTGCCAGTTCGGTGCGGGACAAAGGCAATCAGCCCCAGCATTTT
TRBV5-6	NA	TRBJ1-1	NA	CASSLDRWGTEAFF	TGTGCCAGCAGCTTGGACAGGTGGGGCACTGAAGCTTTCTTT
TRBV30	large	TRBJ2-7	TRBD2	CAWRGTISSYEQYF	TGTGCCTGGAGAGGGACTATTTCCTCCTACGAGCAGTACTTC
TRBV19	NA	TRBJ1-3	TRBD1	CASSPGTGVSRNTIYF	TGTGCCAGTAGTCCCGGGACAGGGGTATCTCGAAACACCATATATTTT